Below, 29 T cell receptor beta chains from the same sample are listed, as sequenced in a study of breast tumors, draining lymph nodes, adjacent tissues. TCRdb used MiXCR to reprocess the multiplex PCR reads, holding one entry per CDR3 protein. The sample consists of more than 10,000 distinct CDR3 sequences, less than 60% of them appearing once. Sequencing input: breast tumor tissue. Source of these receptors: a female donor with breast cancer. Some clones in this sample may be carry-over from other donors' samples.

The chain uses TRBV19 and TRBJ2-7; TRBD1 matches at 8 bases. This CDR3 region has 13 residues. CDR1 is LNHDA, CDR2 SQIVND, per germline (reference sequence). The V gene end was trimmed by 5 bases and the J gene end by 3 bases; junction bases not matched to a gene: 3. The DNA of the CDR3 is TGTGCCAGTAGTGCTGGACAGGGCTACGAGCAGTACTTC. Its translation is CASSAGQGYEQYF. Full variable domain (rest looked up from reference TRBV19 and TRBJ2-7): DGGITQSPKYLFRKEGQNVTLSCEQNLNHDAMYWYRQDPGQGLRLIYYSQIVNDFQKGDIAEGYSVSREKKESFPLTVTSAQKNPTAFYLCASSAGQGYEQYFGPGTRLTVT.

The sample holds a few counts of this clonotype. The rearrangement joins TRBV4-1 to TRBJ1-6, with D possibly TRBD1 on 6 matching bases. Germline V CDR1 and CDR2: MGHRA, YSYEKL. CDR3 size: 13 residues. V lost 5 bases, J lost 8 bases, and 10 bases lay in between. The CDR3 coding sequence is TGCGCCAGCAGCAGGGCAGGGGATTCACCCCTCCACTTT. It encodes CASSRAGDSPLHF.

A remark on this clonotype: A much bigger clone sits one base away, suggesting this may be a read error. The rearrangement uses TRBV11-1 and TRBJ2-7, with D hard to call. The CDR3 contains 12 residues. CDR1 and CDR2 from the germline V gene are SGHAT and FQDESV (reference sequence). The CDR3 loop is CASSFDSYAQYF. For the CDR3, the DNA is TGTGCCAGCAGCTTCGACTCGTACGCGCAGTACTTC.

This clonotype was found many times. This rearrangement joins TRBV5-4 to TRBJ1-1; D is undetermined. Germline V CDR1 and CDR2: SGHNT, YYREEE (reference sequence). CDR3 length equals 14 residues. V lost 2 bases and J lost 0, with 8 bases in between. CDR3 sequence (DNA): TGTGCCAGCAGCTTCCGGGCCGTGAACACTGAAGCTTTCTTT. It yields the protein CASSFRAVNTEAFF.

A few counts support this clonotype. J is TRBJ1-6 and V is TRBV2, with 7 bases identical to TRBD1. The CDR3 runs to 15 residues. Looked up from germline, CDR1 is SNHLY and CDR2 is FYNNEI. The V segment lost 7 bases and the J segment 5 bases; nucleotides outside the gene matches: 8. The chain's CDR3 is CASTGAGGNNSPLHF. CDR3 nucleotide sequence: TGTGCCAGCACCGGGGCAGGGGGTAATAATTCACCCCTCCACTTT.

Within the sample, this clonotype is medium-sized. The chain is built from TRBV6-5 and TRBJ1-4; tentative D call: TRBD1 (5 bases). V lost 6 bases and J 5 bases, leaving 10 bases between the germline ends. Germline CDR1 is MNHEY and CDR2 is SVGAGI. The CDR3 length is 13 residues. CDR3 bases: TGTGCCAGCAGAGGGGCTTCCAATGAAAAACTGTTTTTT. It encodes CASRGASNEKLFF.

The chain recombines TRBV29-1 with TRBJ2-7, with D perhaps TRBD1 or TRBD2 (6 bases each). The CDR3 sequence is 14 residues long. Germline lookup yields CDR1 SQVTM and CDR2 ANQGSEA. V was pared by 0 bases and J by 2 bases, with 11 bases between. The CDR3 bases are TGCAGCGTTGAAGAGTGGGGGGCAACCTACGAGCAGTACTTC. It is translated as CSVEEWGATYEQYF.

On this clonotype itself: At one of its ends the junction is not consistent with the germline gene, which may arise from a read error. The chain couples TRBV10-3 to TRBJ1-2; 10 positions agree with TRBD1. Germline CDR1 ENHRY, CDR2 SYGVKD. The CDR3 runs 14 residues. The chain's CDR3 is CAISTGTGEYGYTF. The CDR3, as DNA: TGCGCCATCAGTACCGGGACAGGGGAGTATGGCTACACCTTC.

The sample holds many counts of this clonotype. The J gene is TRBJ1-1, the V gene TRBV7-2; D is unresolved. This CDR3 comprises 14 residues. V shed 1 base and J shed 1 base, with 7 bases lying between them. CDR1 SGHTA and CDR2 FQGNSA come from the germline V gene. The DNA for the CDR3 is TGTGCCAGCAGCTTAGGCTTCCCGAACACTGAAGCTTTCTTT. The encoded protein is CASSLGFPNTEAFF.

There are a few counts of this clonotype. The chain links TRBV7-9 to TRBJ2-3; D gene ambiguous. Germline loops: CDR1 SEHNR, CDR2 FQNEAQ (reference sequence). This CDR3 has 15 amino acids. V shed 5 bases and J shed 0 bases, with 12 bases lying between them. CDR3 sequence (DNA): TGTGCCAGCAGCGTCACCGGGTCTAGCACAGATACGCAGTATTTT. It is translated as CASSVTGSSTDTQYF. The entire variable domain, with the rest obtained from reference TRBV7-9 and TRBJ2-3, is as follows: DTGVSQNPRHKITKRGQNVTFRCDPISEHNRLYWYRQTLGQGPEFLTYFQNEAQLEKSRLLSDRFSAERPKGSFSTLEIQRTEQGDSAMYLCASSVTGSSTDTQYFGPGTRLTVL.

This clonotype was seen many times. The rearrangement uses TRBV5-1 and TRBJ1-2; 10 bases align to TRBD1. The germline V gene encodes CDR1 SGHRS and CDR2 YFSETQ. With V trimmed by 2 bases and J by 8 bases, 6 bases remained unmatched. The CDR3 extends over 14 amino acids. CDR3 amino acids: CASSFDRGQGGYTF. CDR3 in DNA: TGCGCCAGCAGCTTCGACAGGGGGCAGGGAGGCTACACCTTC.

This rearrangement joins TRBV19 to TRBJ2-1, with 10 bases fitting TRBD2. V shed 9 bases, J shed 0 bases, and the junction held 11 bases outside the gene matches. The CDR3 extends over 17 amino acids. The germline gives CDR1 LNHDA, CDR2 SQIVND (reference sequence). The CDR3 here is CASTKREGLSSYNEQFF. CDR3 coding DNA: TGTGCCAGCACAAAGCGGGAGGGCTTAAGCTCCTACAATGAGCAGTTCTTC.

The chain recombines TRBV5-1 with TRBJ2-2; D ambiguous. Germline CDR1 reads SGHRS; CDR2 reads YFSETQ. The CDR3 totals 14 residues. Trimming removed 3 bases from V and 0 bases from J, with 6 bases in between. In nucleotides, the CDR3 is TGCGCCAGCAGCTCCACAACGAACACCGGGGAGCTGTTTTTT. Its translation: CASSSTTNTGELFF.

In regard to this clonotype: One end of the junction fails to match germline, which may point to a read error. CDR3 residues: CASSWEGGF. CDR3 DNA sequence: TGTGCCAGCAGCTGGGAAGGGGGCTTC. This sequence joins TRBV11-2 and TRBJ2-5, with D possibly being TRBD1 (6 bases). The length of the CDR3 is 9 residues. Germline CDR1 reads SGHAT; CDR2 reads FQNNGV.

The chain links TRBV7-2 to TRBJ1-6, with D possibly matching TRBD1 (6 bases). Deletions cut 5 bases from V and 10 bases from J, with 12 bases between. The germline CDR1 and CDR2 sequences are SGHTA and FQGNSA. The CDR3 is 13 amino acids. This CDR3 is CASSPSGDSPLHF. Written as DNA, the CDR3 is TGTGCCAGCAGCCCTTCAGGGGACTCACCCCTCCACTTT.

This clonotype is judged medium-sized (0.01 to 0.1%). The chain couples TRBV3-1 to TRBJ1-6; D might be TRBD1 (6 bases). Germline CDR1 and CDR2: LGHDT and YNNKEL (reference sequence). The V gene lost 2 bases and the J gene lost 8 bases, with 7 bases spanning the gap. The CDR3 runs to 13 residues. The CDR3 here is CASSQHRDSPLHF. DNA of the CDR3: TGTGCCAGCAGCCAACACAGGGATTCACCCCTCCACTTT. The full variable domain, in which reference TRBV3-1 and TRBJ1-6 provide the parts outside the CDR3, is DTAVSQTPKYLVTQMGNDKSIKCEQNLGHDTMYWYKQDSKKFLKIMFSYNNKELIINETVPNRFSPKSPDKAHLNLHINSLELGDSAVYFCASSQHRDSPLHFGNGTRLTVT.

This clonotype was counted only a few times. The chain has TRBV7-3 and TRBJ1-2; 8 bases are a match to TRBD1. The CDR3 runs to 12 residues. Trimming at V came to 3 bases and at J to 10 bases, leaving 4 bases not matched to a gene. Germline CDR1 reads SGHTA; CDR2 reads FQGTGA. As DNA, the CDR3 is TGTGCCAGCAGCTTCGGGACAGGCCACTACACCTTC. It translates to CASSFGTGHYTF.

V and J are TRBV2 and TRBJ2-5; 7 bases align to TRBD2. This CDR3 region has 14 residues. J lost 6 bases, V lost 1 base, and 5 bases had no gene match. In germline, CDR1 is SNHLY, CDR2 FYNNEI. The CDR3 loop is CASSEVQGGKTQYF. CDR3 bases: TGTGCCAGCAGTGAAGTCCAGGGAGGGAAGACCCAGTACTTC.

J is TRBJ2-7 and V is TRBV28; D gene uncertain. CDR1 is MDHEN, CDR2 SYDVKM, per germline. The CDR3 extends over 11 amino acids. V was trimmed by 6 bases and J by 4 bases, leaving 7 bases between them. Written as DNA, the CDR3 is TGTGCCAGCAGCGGTAGGTACGAGCAGTACTTC. This encodes CASSGRYEQYF.

This clonotype was detected only a few times. V usage is TRBV6-2 or TRBV6-3 and J usage is TRBJ2-2; maybe TRBD2 (5 bases). The CDR3 is made up of 14 amino acids. V lost 6 bases and J 5 bases, leaving 13 bases between the germline ends. CDR1 MNHEY and CDR2 SVGEGT come from the germline V gene. The CDR3 region has the DNA TGTGCCAGCAGCCGAAGGACTGGGACCGGGGAGCTGTTTTTT. Translated: CASSRRTGTGELFF.

J is TRBJ2-7 and V is TRBV7-9; D might be TRBD1 (5 bases). Germline loops: CDR1 SEHNR, CDR2 FQNEAQ (reference sequence). V was shortened by 5 bases and J by 6 bases, with 11 bases between the two germline ends. The CDR3 covers 12 residues. The CDR3 protein is CASSQDSFEQYF. Written as DNA, the CDR3 is TGTGCCAGCAGCCAAGACAGTTTCGAGCAGTACTTC.

This clonotype is labeled as medium-sized. The rearrangement joins TRBV9 to TRBJ1-5; a possible D gene is TRBD1 (6 bases). This CDR3 contains 15 residues. Germline loops: CDR1 SGDLS, CDR2 YYNGEE. Trimming cost V 0 bases and J 7 bases, with 14 bases left between them. CDR3: CASSVDQGMGQPQHF. CDR3 in DNA: TGTGCCAGCAGCGTAGATCAGGGGATGGGACAGCCCCAGCATTTT.

A remark on this clonotype: A read error may be the cause here, since a much bigger clone is one base away. The chain carries TRBV11-3 and TRBJ2-5; D possibly corresponds to TRBD1 (5 bases). Germline loops: CDR1 SGHNT, CDR2 YENEEA. The CDR3 contains 15 residues. CDR3 in DNA: TGTGCCAGCAGCAGTTGGACAAAATTCCAAGAGACCCCGTACTTC. Protein sequence: CASSSWTKFQETPYF.

The V call is TRBV15, the J call TRBJ2-5; D might be TRBD2 (6 bases). Between the trimmed V and J ends, which lost 3 bases and 5 bases, there was a span of 16 bases. The CDR3 has 15 amino acids. Germline CDR1 reads LNHNV; CDR2 reads YYDKDF (reference sequence). CDR3 bases: TGTGCCACCAGCAGCTCTAGCGCCAGTGGGGAGACCCAGTACTTC. This gives the protein CATSSSSASGETQYF. Looking up the rest from reference TRBV15 and TRBJ2-5 gives the full variable domain: DAMVIQNPRYQVTQFGKPVTLSCSQTLNHNVMYWYQQKSSQAPKLLFHYYDKDFNNEADTPDNFQSRRPNTSFCFLDIRSPGLGDTAMYLCATSSSSASGETQYFGPGTRLLVL.

This clonotype was counted only a few times. This chain uses TRBV7-9 with TRBJ1-3; D gene uncertain. The CDR3 runs 11 residues. Per the germline V gene, CDR1 is SEHNR and CDR2 is FQNEAQ (reference sequence). V was cut by 4 bases and J by 8 bases, with 6 bases left in between. In DNA, the CDR3 is TGTGCCAGCAGCTCCGACTACACCATATATTTT. Translation gives CASSSDYTIYF.

As concerns this clonotype: No conserved phenylalanine or tryptophan ends this CDR3, so it is likely a read error. Because the CDR3's place on the DNA is in doubt, the DNA is left out and the CDR3 is given as listed by TCRdb. The chain carries TRBV3-1 and TRBJ2-5; the table calls TRBD1, which could not be checked here. Germline assignment: CDR1 LGHDT and CDR2 YNNKEL (reference sequence). The CDR3 contains 15 residues when both ends are counted. The CDR3 spells CASSQEQGRGYTFGS.

The chain couples TRBV2 to TRBJ1-2; no clear D. The CDR3 is made up of 14 amino acids. The germline V gene encodes CDR1 SNHLY and CDR2 FYNNEI. Trimming stripped 5 bases from V and 3 bases from J, with 13 bases between. The DNA for the CDR3 is TGTGCCAGCAGTTTATTGACCTTGGACTATGGCTACACCTTC. Amino acids: CASSLLTLDYGYTF.

The chain links TRBV6-5 to TRBJ2-1; TRBD2 matches 7 bases. Per germline, CDR1 MNHEY and CDR2 SVGAGI. Trimming at V came to 8 bases and at J to 5 bases, leaving 9 bases not matched to a gene. CDR3 size: 14 residues. The CDR3: CASRRGRADNEQFF. In nucleotides, the CDR3 is TGTGCCAGCCGACGGGGGAGGGCCGACAATGAGCAGTTCTTC.

V gene TRBV28 combines with J gene TRBJ1-6, with 8 nucleotides matching TRBD1. This CDR3 has 14 amino acids. V lost 6 bases and J lost 9; bases outside the gene matches: 7. The germline gives CDR1 MDHEN, CDR2 SYDVKM. CDR3 DNA: TGTGCCAGCAGAATACCCGGGACAGGTTCACCCCTCCACTTT. It translates to CASRIPGTGSPLHF.